The 8 T cell receptor beta chains listed next were all sequenced from one sample in a study of T cell changes during pregnancy in multiple sclerosis. The repertoire was sequenced with immunoSEQ multiplex PCR; TCRdb's copy has only in-frame clones and lacks some. The profile shows some 42,000 clones, about 93% of them singletons. The sequencing used CD4+ T cells from peripheral blood mononuclear cells, collected in the third trimester of pregnancy. The receptors originated from a female donor with multiple sclerosis, enrolled in a pregnancy study.

The chain carries TRBV7-2 and TRBJ2-7; TRBD2 aligns across 11 bases. J gave up 6 bases and V 1 base, and 8 bases lay outside the gene matches. The CDR3 is 16 amino acids. Germline V CDR1 and CDR2: SGHTA, FQGNSA. The CDR3 protein is CASSLGAGLAALEQYF. CDR3 bases: TGTGCCAGCAGCTTAGGGGCGGGACTAGCGGCCCTCGAGCAGTACTTC.

CDR3 coding DNA: TGTGCCAGCTCCCCGGGAGGAAAGTACAATCAGCCCCAGCATTTT. Amino acids: CASSPGGKYNQPQHF. The V and J genes are TRBV18 and TRBJ1-5; D not resolved. Germline V gene lookup returns CDR1 KGHSH and CDR2 LQKENI. V was shortened by 6 bases and J by 3 bases, with 15 bases between the two germline ends. This CDR3 is built from 15 residues.

The rearrangement joins TRBV4-2 to TRBJ2-7; TRBD2 matches at 12 bases. This CDR3 has 17 amino acids. V shed 3 bases and J 3 bases; nucleotides not matched to a gene: 9. Germline CDR1 reads LGHNA; CDR2 reads YNFKEQ. CDR3 nucleotides: TGTGCCAGCAGCCACGTCGGGACTAGCGGGTCAAACTACGAGCAGTACTTC. Translated, it gives CASSHVGTSGSNYEQYF.

CDR3 region: CASSLRRSYNEQFF. The DNA for the CDR3 is TGTGCCAGCAGCTTACGTCGCTCCTACAATGAGCAGTTCTTC. The chain has TRBV11-2 and TRBJ2-1, with no clear D. The CDR3 loop spans 14 amino acids. V shed 2 bases and J shed 0 bases, with 5 bases lying between them. CDR1 SGHAT and CDR2 FQNNGV come from the germline V gene.

The rearrangement joins TRBV15 to TRBJ2-4; 7 bases fit TRBD1. The V and J ends lost 5 bases and 0 bases, in that order; junction bases with no gene match: 10. CDR3 length equals 17 residues. Germline V lookup: CDR1 LNHNV, CDR2 YYDKDF (reference sequence). For the CDR3, the DNA is TGTGCCACCAGCGTAACCACAGGGGCAATAGCCAAAAACATTCAGTACTTC. The encoded protein is CATSVTTGAIAKNIQYF.

The chain carries TRBV28 and TRBJ1-2; tentatively, D is TRBD1 (5 bases). CDR3 length equals 11 residues. V was trimmed by 11 bases and J by 7 bases, leaving 14 bases between them. CDR1 MDHEN and CDR2 SYDVKM come from the germline V gene. The DNA of the CDR3 is TGTGCCGGGTCGGGGGGGTTTGGCTACACCTTC. It yields the protein CAGSGGFGYTF.

The V and J genes are TRBV5-8 and TRBJ1-5; a possible D gene is TRBD1 (5 bases). V gave up 2 bases and J gave up 4 bases, with 10 bases separating them. This CDR3 contains 14 residues. Germline assignment: CDR1 SGHTS and CDR2 YDEGEE. The CDR3 DNA reads as TGTGCCAGCAGCTTTCCCGGGGGAAATCAGCCCCAGCATTTT. Its translation: CASSFPGGNQPQHF.

This clone was counted a single time. The rearrangement joins TRBV9 to TRBJ2-3, with D unresolved. Trimming shortened V by 2 bases and J by 0 bases, and 10 bases separated the two germline ends. Per the germline V gene, CDR1 is SGDLS and CDR2 is YYNGEE. There are 15 residues in the CDR3. CDR3 amino acids: CASSVNPGSTDTQYF. The CDR3 DNA is TGTGCCAGCAGCGTTAACCCAGGTAGCACAGATACGCAGTATTTT.